The rows below give T cell receptor beta chains drawn from one sample of a study of blood T cell repertoires in COVID-19. Only in-frame clones appear in the TCRdb table, and some are missing; sequencing was by immunoSEQ multiplex PCR. The profile shows 200,000 to 300,000 clones, approximately 80% of them singletons. Sequenced material: peripheral blood. Receptors were obtained from a man aged 55 to 70 with acute or convalescent COVID-19. Both conserved end residues are part of each CDR3. Clone size appears in some rows only: once, few, many, or a class for an expanded clone.

j_call: TRBJ2-5
v_call: TRBV28
clone_size: -
cdr3_aa: CASSPLWAGGWWQETQYF

j_call: TRBJ1-4
v_call: TRBV7-2
clone_size: -
cdr3_aa: CASSFSGQLREKLFF

j_call: TRBJ2-7
v_call: TRBV21-1
clone_size: -
cdr3_aa: CASSKEGDREYEQYF

j_call: TRBJ2-1
v_call: TRBV7-9
clone_size: -
cdr3_aa: CASSLAGLASGRVGEQFF

j_call: TRBJ1-3
v_call: TRBV9
clone_size: -
cdr3_aa: CASSVRGGSGNTIYF

j_call: TRBJ2-7
v_call: TRBV18
clone_size: -
cdr3_aa: CASSPGQNSYEQYF

j_call: TRBJ2-1
v_call: TRBV11-3
clone_size: -
cdr3_aa: CASSPRGAGGYNEQFF

j_call: TRBJ2-7
v_call: TRBV7-8
clone_size: few
cdr3_aa: CASSAGTGWSYEQYF

j_call: TRBJ2-7
v_call: TRBV7-8
clone_size: -
cdr3_aa: CASRSHRAYEQYF

j_call: TRBJ2-5
v_call: TRBV7-8
clone_size: -
cdr3_aa: CASSLALAMEETQYF

j_call: TRBJ1-4
v_call: TRBV10-2
clone_size: -
cdr3_aa: CASTGQLNEKLFF